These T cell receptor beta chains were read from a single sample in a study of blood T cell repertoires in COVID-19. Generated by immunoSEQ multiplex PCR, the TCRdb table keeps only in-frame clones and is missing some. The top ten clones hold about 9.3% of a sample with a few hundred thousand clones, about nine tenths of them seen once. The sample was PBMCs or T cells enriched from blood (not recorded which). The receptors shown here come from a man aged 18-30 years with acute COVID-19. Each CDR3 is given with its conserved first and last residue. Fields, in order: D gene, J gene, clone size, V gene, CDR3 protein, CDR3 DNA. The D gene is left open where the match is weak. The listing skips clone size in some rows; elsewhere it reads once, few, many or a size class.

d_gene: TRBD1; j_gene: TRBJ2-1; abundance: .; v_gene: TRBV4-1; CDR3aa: CASSQVDRGLREQFF; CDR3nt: TGCGCCAGCAGCCAAGTAGACAGGGGGCTACGGGAGCAGTTCTTC
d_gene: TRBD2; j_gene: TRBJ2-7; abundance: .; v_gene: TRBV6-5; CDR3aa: CASSRLAVSSYEQYF; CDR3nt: TGTGCCAGCAGTCGACTAGCGGTAAGCTCCTACGAGCAGTACTTC
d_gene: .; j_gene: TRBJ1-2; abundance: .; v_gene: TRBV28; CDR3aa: CASSPGVYGYTF; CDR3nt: TGTGCCAGCAGTCCAGGGGTCTATGGCTACACCTTC
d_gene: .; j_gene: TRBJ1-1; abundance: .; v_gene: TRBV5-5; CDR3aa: CASSEPMGQKREAFF; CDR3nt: TGTGCCAGCAGCGAGCCTATGGGGCAGAAGCGAGAAGCTTTCTTT
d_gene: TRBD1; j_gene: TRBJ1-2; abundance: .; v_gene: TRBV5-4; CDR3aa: CASSLVAGGTYGYTF; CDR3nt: TGTGCCAGCAGCTTGGTGGCAGGGGGCACCTATGGCTACACCTTC
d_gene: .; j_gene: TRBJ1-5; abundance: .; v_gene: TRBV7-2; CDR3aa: CASSYRGSSNQPQHF; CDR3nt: TGTGCCAGCAGCTATCGGGGGTCCAGCAATCAGCCCCAGCATTTT
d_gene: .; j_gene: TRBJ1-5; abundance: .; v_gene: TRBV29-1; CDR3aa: CSVQSDSNQPQHF; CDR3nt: TGCAGCGTACAGAGTGATAGCAATCAGCCCCAGCATTTT
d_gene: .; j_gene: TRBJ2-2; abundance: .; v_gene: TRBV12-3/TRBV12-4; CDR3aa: CASSLLKGELFF; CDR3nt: TGTGCCAGCAGTTTACTAAAGGGGGAGCTGTTTTTT
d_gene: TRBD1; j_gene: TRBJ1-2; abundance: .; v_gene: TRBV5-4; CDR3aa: CASTKDRGVGGYTF; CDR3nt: TGTGCCAGCACCAAGGACAGGGGAGTGGGTGGCTACACCTTC
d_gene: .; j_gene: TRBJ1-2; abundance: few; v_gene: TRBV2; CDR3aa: CASSGGVDYGYTF; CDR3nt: TGTGCCAGCAGTGGGGGGGTAGACTATGGCTACACCTTC
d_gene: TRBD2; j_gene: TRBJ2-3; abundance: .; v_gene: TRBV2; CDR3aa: CASSSLSAGGSTDTQYF; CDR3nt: TGTGCCAGCAGTTCTTTGTCTGCGGGAGGAAGCACAGATACGCAGTATTTT
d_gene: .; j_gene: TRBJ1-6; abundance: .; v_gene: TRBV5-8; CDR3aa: CASNPVVKPTDSPLHF; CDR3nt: TGTGCCAGCAACCCCGTGGTAAAGCCGACAGATTCACCCCTCCACTTT
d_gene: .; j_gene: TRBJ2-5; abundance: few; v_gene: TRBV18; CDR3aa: CASSSDFQETQYF; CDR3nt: TGTGCCAGCTCATCGGACTTCCAAGAGACCCAGTACTTC
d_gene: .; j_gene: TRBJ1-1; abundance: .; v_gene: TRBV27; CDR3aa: CASSLSRQMNTEAFF; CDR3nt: TGTGCCAGCAGTTTATCGCGTCAAATGAACACTGAAGCTTTCTTT
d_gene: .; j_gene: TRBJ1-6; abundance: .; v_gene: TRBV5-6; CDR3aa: CASSLVSGSSPLHF; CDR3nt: TGTGCCAGCAGCTTGGTGTCAGGGTCATCACCCCTCCACTTT
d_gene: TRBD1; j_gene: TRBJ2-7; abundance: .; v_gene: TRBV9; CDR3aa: CASSGGTGFQYF; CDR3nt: TGTGCCAGCAGCGGGGGGACAGGGTTTCAGTACTTC
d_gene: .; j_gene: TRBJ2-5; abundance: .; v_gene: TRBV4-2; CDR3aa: CASSQDRTSPAETQYF; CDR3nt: TGTGCCAGCAGCCAAGATAGGACAAGTCCAGCAGAGACCCAGTACTTC
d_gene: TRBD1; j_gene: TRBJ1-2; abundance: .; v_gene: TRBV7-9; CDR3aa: CASSSTGNGYTF; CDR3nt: TGTGCCAGCAGTTCGACAGGGAATGGCTACACCTTC
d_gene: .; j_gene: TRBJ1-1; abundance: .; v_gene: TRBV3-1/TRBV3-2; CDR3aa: CASTRTLGATEAFF; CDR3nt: TGTGCCAGCACCCGAACCTTAGGGGCCACTGAAGCTTTCTTT
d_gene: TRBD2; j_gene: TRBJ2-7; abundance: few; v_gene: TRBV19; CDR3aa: CASTALAGGPGEQYF; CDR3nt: TGTGCCAGTACAGCCCTAGCGGGAGGGCCGGGAGAGCAGTACTTC
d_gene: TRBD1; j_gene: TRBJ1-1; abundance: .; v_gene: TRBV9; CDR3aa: CASSVTGGQGAGNTEAFF; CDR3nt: TGTGCCAGCAGCGTAACCGGGGGACAGGGGGCTGGGAACACTGAAGCTTTCTTT
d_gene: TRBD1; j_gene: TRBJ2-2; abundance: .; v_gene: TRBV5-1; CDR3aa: CASSLTPQGPGELFF; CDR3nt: TGCGCCAGCAGCTTGACTCCACAGGGGCCAGGGGAGCTGTTTTTT
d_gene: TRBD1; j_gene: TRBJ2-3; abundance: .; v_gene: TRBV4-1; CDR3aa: CASSRGTGPFWADTQYF; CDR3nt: TGCGCCAGCAGCAGGGGGACAGGGCCCTTTTGGGCAGATACGCAGTATTTT
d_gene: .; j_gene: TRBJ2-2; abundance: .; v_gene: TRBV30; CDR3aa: CAWSDGSNNGELFF; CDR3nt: TGTGCCTGGTCGGACGGGAGTAATAACGGGGAGCTGTTTTTT
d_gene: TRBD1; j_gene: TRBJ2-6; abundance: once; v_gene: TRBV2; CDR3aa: CASRSWTGSGANVLTF; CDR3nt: TGTGCCAGCAGATCGTGGACAGGCTCTGGGGCCAACGTCCTGACTTTC
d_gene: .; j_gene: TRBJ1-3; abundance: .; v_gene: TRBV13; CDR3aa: CASSQESTLQGIISGNTIYF; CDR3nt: TGTGCCAGCAGCCAAGAAAGCACCCTCCAGGGTATTATCTCTGGAAACACCATATATTTT
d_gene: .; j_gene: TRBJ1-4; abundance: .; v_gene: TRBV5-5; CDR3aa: CASSLELGLTEKLFF; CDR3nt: TGTGCCAGCAGCTTGGAATTGGGACTTACCGAAAAACTGTTTTTT
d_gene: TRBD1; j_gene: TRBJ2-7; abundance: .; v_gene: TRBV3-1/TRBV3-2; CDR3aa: CASSQDRGQGTNEQYF; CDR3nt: TGTGCCAGCAGCCAAGATAGGGGACAGGGCACCAACGAGCAGTACTTC
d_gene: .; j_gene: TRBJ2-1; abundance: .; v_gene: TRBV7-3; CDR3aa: CASSTAGRYNEQFF; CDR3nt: TGTGCCAGCAGCACCGCGGGGAGATACAATGAGCAGTTCTTC
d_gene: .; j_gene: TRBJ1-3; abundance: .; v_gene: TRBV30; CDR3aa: CAWSVLLGSGNTIYF; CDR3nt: TGTGCCTGGAGTGTACTACTGGGCTCTGGAAACACCATATATTTT
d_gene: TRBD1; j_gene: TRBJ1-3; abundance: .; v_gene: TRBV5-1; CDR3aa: CASSLVGTVGPGNTIYF; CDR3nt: TGCGCCAGCAGCTTGGTTGGGACAGTTGGACCCGGAAACACCATATATTTT
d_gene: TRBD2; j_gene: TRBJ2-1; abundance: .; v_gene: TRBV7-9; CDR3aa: CASSFSGDNEQFF; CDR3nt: TGTGCCAGCAGCTTTAGCGGGGACAATGAGCAGTTCTTC
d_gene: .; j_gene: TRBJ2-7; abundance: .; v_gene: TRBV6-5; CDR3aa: CASSYATTDIYEQYF; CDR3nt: TGTGCCAGCAGTTACGCCACCACAGATATCTACGAGCAGTACTTC
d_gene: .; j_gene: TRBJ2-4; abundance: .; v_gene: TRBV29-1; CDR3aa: CSAFTSMEAKNIQYF; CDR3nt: TGCAGCGCTTTCACTAGCATGGAAGCCAAAAACATTCAGTACTTC
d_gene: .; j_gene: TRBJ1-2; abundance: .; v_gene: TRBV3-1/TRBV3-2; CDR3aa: CASSQDLSTANYGYTF; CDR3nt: TGTGCCAGCAGCCAAGATTTGAGCACAGCTAACTATGGCTACACCTTC
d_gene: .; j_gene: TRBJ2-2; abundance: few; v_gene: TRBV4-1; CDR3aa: CASSQEARTGELFF; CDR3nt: TGCGCCAGCAGCCAAGAGGCTAGAACCGGGGAGCTGTTTTTT
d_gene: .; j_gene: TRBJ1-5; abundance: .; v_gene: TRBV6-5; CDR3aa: CASNPQVSYQPQHF; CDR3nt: TGTGCCAGCAACCCACAGGTTTCCTATCAGCCCCAGCATTTT
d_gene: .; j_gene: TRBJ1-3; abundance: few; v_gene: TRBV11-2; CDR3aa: CASSLSPKMDTIYF; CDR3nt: TGTGCCAGCAGCTTAAGTCCTAAAATGGACACCATATATTTT
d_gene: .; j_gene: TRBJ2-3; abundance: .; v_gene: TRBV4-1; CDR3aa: CASSQDRNTQYF; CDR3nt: TGCGCCAGCAGCCAAGATAGAAATACGCAGTATTTT
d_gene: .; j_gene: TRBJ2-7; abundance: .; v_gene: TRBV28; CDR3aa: CASRTEGYEQYF; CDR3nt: TGTGCCAGCAGGACTGAGGGTTACGAGCAGTACTTC
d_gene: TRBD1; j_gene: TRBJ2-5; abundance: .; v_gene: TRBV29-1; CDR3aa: CSVSRTGGEAETQYF; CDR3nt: TGCAGCGTTTCCCGGACAGGGGGCGAAGCAGAGACCCAGTACTTC
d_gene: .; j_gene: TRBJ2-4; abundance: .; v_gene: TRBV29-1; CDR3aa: CSVVPGNIGNIQYF; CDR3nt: TGCAGCGTTGTTCCAGGGAATATAGGAAACATTCAGTACTTC
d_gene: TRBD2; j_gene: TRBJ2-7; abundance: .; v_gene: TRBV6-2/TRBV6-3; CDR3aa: CASSYSSGLAGWQGNEQYF; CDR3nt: TGTGCCAGCAGTTACTCGTCGGGACTAGCGGGATGGCAGGGGAACGAGCAGTACTTC
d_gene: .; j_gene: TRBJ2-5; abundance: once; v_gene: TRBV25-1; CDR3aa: CASSEWGVRRETQYF; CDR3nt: TGTGCCAGCAGTGAATGGGGGGTGCGGCGAGAGACCCAGTACTTC
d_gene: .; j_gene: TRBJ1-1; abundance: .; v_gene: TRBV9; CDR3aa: CASSVAPDTEAFF; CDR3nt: TGTGCCAGCAGCGTAGCTCCGGACACTGAAGCTTTCTTT
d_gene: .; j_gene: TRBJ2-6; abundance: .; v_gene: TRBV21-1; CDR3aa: CASSKGGRGTGANVLTF; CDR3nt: TGTGCCAGCAGCAAAGGTGGCAGGGGGACTGGGGCCAACGTCCTGACTTTC